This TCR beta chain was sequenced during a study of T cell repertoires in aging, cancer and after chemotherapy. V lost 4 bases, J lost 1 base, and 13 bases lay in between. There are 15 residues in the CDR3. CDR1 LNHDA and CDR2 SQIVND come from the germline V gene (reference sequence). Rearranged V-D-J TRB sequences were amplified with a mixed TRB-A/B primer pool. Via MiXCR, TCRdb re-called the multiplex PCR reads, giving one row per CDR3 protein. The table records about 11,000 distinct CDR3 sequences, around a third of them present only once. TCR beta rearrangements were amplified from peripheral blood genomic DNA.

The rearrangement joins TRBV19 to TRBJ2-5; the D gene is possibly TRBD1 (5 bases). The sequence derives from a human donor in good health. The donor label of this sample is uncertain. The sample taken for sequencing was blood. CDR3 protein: CASSTPDRTQETQYF. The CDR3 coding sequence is TGTGCCAGTAGTACCCCAGACAGAACCCAAGAGACCCAGTACTTC.